The present T cell receptor (beta chain) was sequenced within a study of T cells in Graves' hyperthyroidism and ophthalmopathy. Amplified regions were TCR beta CDR3 sequences from RNA transcripts. The HTBI primer set served for first-round RT-PCR of the TCR CDR3. Each CDR3 protein is one row after TCRdb ran MiXCR on the multiplex PCR reads. Of under 600,000 distinct CDR3 sequences listed, approximately 16% were seen once; the top ten hold roughly 3.5%. This clonotype was detected many times. The origin of this receptor is a woman between 35 and 50 years old with Graves' ophthalmopathy. Sequenced sample: blood.

The CDR3 bases are TGCAGTGCCCGGGACAGGAGGTCCTACGAGCAGTACTTC. Translation gives CSARDRRSYEQYF. The genes are TRBV20-1 and TRBJ2-7; 8 nucleotides align to TRBD1. Trimming cost V 6 bases and J 1 base; bases outside gene matches: 5. Germline lookup yields CDR1 DFQATT and CDR2 SNEGSKA (reference sequence). CDR3 length: 13 residues.